Below, 32 T cell receptor beta chains from the same sample are listed, as sequenced in a study of T cell repertoires in cytomegalovirus infection. The antigens of these receptors remain unknown. One entry per CDR3 protein, called by TCRdb with MiXCR from the reads. Of 830,000 or so distinct CDR3 sequences listed, approximately 29% are singletons. The sample consisted of cultured CD8+ T cells from PBMCs, taken from culture after CMV antigen stimulation. The receptor set was obtained from a human donor in good health (CMV status not recorded). Some clones in this sample may be carry-over from other donors' samples.

The rearrangement links TRBV27 to TRBJ2-5; 10 bases are shared with TRBD2. The CDR3 spans 17 residues. V lost 4 bases and J lost 2; bases outside the gene matches: 10. Germline assignment: CDR1 MNHEY and CDR2 SMNVEV (reference sequence). The CDR3 region is CASSSPYSGGIQETQYF. CDR3 sequence (DNA): TGTGCCAGCAGTTCCCCCTATAGCGGGGGGATTCAAGAGACCCAGTACTTC.

This clonotype was found a few times. CDR3 nucleotide sequence: TGTGCCAGCAGCCGTCCGGGGGACAGGAAAAACACCGGGGAGCTGTTTTTT. It yields the protein CASSRPGDRKNTGELFF. This chain uses TRBV7-6 with TRBJ2-2; 8 bases fit TRBD1. The junction had 10 bases not matched to a gene; V was cut back by 5 bases and J by 2 bases. The CDR3 spans 17 residues. Germline CDR1 SGHVS, CDR2 FNYEAQ.

This clonotype was seen a few times. The gene calls are TRBV7-9 and TRBJ2-1; D unclear. This CDR3 spans 14 amino acids. V was shortened by 4 bases and J by 6 bases, with 13 bases between the two germline ends. Per the germline V gene, CDR1 is SEHNR and CDR2 is FQNEAQ (reference sequence). CDR3 sequence reads: CASSSRGGSNEQFF. The CDR3 region has the DNA TGTGCCAGCAGCTCCAGAGGCGGTTCCAATGAGCAGTTCTTC.

This clonotype was seen more than once but under ten times. This chain connects TRBV19 to TRBJ1-4; D is unclear. Trimming removed 6 bases at V and 5 bases at J, with 10 bases between. This CDR3 is built from 13 residues. Per the germline V gene, CDR1 is LNHDA and CDR2 is SQIVND (reference sequence). CDR3 sequence: CASSLARNEKLFF. The CDR3 bases are TGTGCCAGTAGCCTCGCCAGGAATGAAAAACTGTTTTTT.

A word on this clonotype: Compared with germline, one end of the junction differs, possibly owing to a read error. V is TRBV7-3 and J is TRBJ2-5, with D possibly being TRBD2 (5 bases). CDR1 is SGHTA, CDR2 FQGTGA, per germline. This CDR3 spans 13 amino acids. Written as DNA, the CDR3 is TGTGCCAGCAGTGATTCTGCTGGCGGACTCCCAAACTTC. Protein: CASSDSAGGLPNF. The whole variable domain, filled in from reference TRBV7-3 and TRBJ2-5, reads GAGVSQTPSNKVTEKGKYVELRCDPISGHTALYWYRQSLGQGPEFLIYFQGTGAADDSGLPNDRFFAVRPEGSVSTLKIQRTERGDSAVYLCASSDSAGGLPNFGPGTRLLVL.

This clonotype was observed a handful of times. This chain joins TRBV6-2 or TRBV6-3 and TRBJ1-1, with unresolved D. The CDR3 loop spans 13 amino acids. Germline V gene sequence: CDR1 MNHEY, CDR2 SVGEGT. Trimming removed 2 bases at V and 4 bases at J, with 8 bases between. The CDR3 loop is CASSYGSPTEAFF. The CDR3, as DNA: TGTGCCAGCAGTTACGGGAGCCCCACTGAAGCTTTCTTT.

This sequence joins TRBV20-1 and TRBJ2-7; 11 positions agree with TRBD1. The CDR3 totals 14 residues. In germline, CDR1 is DFQATT, CDR2 SNEGSKA (reference sequence). V shed 0 bases and J 7 bases; nucleotides not matched to a gene: 5. CDR3 region: CSAREGTGGSEQYV. The CDR3 DNA is TGCAGTGCTAGAGAAGGGACAGGGGGGAGTGAGCAGTACGTC.

This chain links TRBV7-6 with TRBJ2-1; 11 nucleotides match TRBD2. This CDR3 contains 18 residues. Germline CDR1 is SGHVS and CDR2 is FNYEAQ. V was clipped by 5 bases and J by 0 bases; unmatched bases: 9. The CDR3 coding sequence is TGTGCCAGCAGCCAAACTAGCGGGGGCCCGAGCTCCTACAATGAGCAGTTCTTC. This sequence encodes CASSQTSGGPSSYNEQFF.

The rearrangement joins TRBV6-1 to TRBJ2-5; 7 nucleotides match TRBD1. CDR1 is MNHNS and CDR2 is SASEGT in the germline V gene. J gave up 4 bases and V 5 bases, and 7 bases lay outside the gene matches. This CDR3 has 14 residues. CDR3 in DNA: TGTGCCAGCAGTACACCAACAGGGGCAGAGACCCAGTACTTC. It is translated as CASSTPTGAETQYF.

This clonotype turned up a few times. The V gene is TRBV27, the J gene TRBJ2-1, with 7 bases aligning to TRBD2. The V segment lost 7 bases and the J segment 5 bases; nucleotides outside the gene matches: 5. Germline values: CDR1 MNHEY, CDR2 SMNVEV (reference sequence). This CDR3 is built from 13 residues. The CDR3 spells CASTPGGNNEQFF. The CDR3 DNA reads as TGTGCCAGCACCCCCGGGGGGAACAATGAGCAGTTCTTC.

The DNA of the CDR3 is TGTGCCAGCAGCTTATGGACTAGCGTATTAAATGAGCAGTTCTTC. It codes for CASSLWTSVLNEQFF. This rearrangement joins TRBV7-8 to TRBJ2-1; 9 bases align to TRBD2. J gave up 7 bases and V 2 bases, and 6 bases lay outside the gene matches. Germline V gene data show CDR1 as SGHVS and CDR2 as FQNEAQ. The CDR3 sequence is 15 residues long.

This clonotype has just a few counts. The V call is TRBV5-1, the J call TRBJ1-5; D not resolved. The germline gives CDR1 SGHRS, CDR2 YFSETQ. CDR3 length: 16 amino acids. The ends were cut back, 0 bases at V and 6 bases at J, with 16 bases in the middle. Here the CDR3 DNA reads TGCGCCAGCAGCTTGGACCTAACAGACGGCGGTCAGCCCCAGCATTTT. Protein sequence: CASSLDLTDGGQPQHF.

This clonotype was found a few times. With a much larger clone just one base away, this may be a read error. V usage is TRBV11-2 and J usage is TRBJ2-5, with 10 bases matching TRBD2. CDR1 is SGHAT and CDR2 is FQNNGV in the germline V gene. The length of the CDR3 is 14 residues. The CDR3, as DNA: TGTGTCAGCAGAATACTAGCGGGGTTAGAGACCCAGTACTTC. This sequence encodes CVSRILAGLETQYF.

The V and J genes are TRBV7-8 and TRBJ2-1; D might be TRBD1 (6 bases). The germline V gene encodes CDR1 SGHVS and CDR2 FQNEAQ. V was clipped by 1 base and J by 0 bases, with 13 bases between them. The CDR3 has 17 amino acids. CDR3 sequence reads: CASSLGTGFSSYNEQFF. The CDR3 coding sequence is TGTGCCAGCAGCTTAGGCACAGGGTTTAGCTCCTACAATGAGCAGTTCTTC.

The CDR3 nucleotides are TGTGCCAGCAGCTTATGGCGGGACACCGAGAACACTGAAGCTTTCTTT. This sequence encodes CASSLWRDTENTEAFF. The chain employs TRBV7-6 and TRBJ1-1; a weak D match, TRBD1 (6 bases). In germline, CDR1 is SGHVS, CDR2 FNYEAQ. V lost 2 bases and J 1 base, leaving 14 bases between the germline ends. The length of the CDR3 is 16 residues.

The gene calls are TRBV7-8 and TRBJ1-3, with D tentatively TRBD1 (6 bases). The CDR3 length is 16 residues. The germline V and J ends were trimmed by 4 bases and 2 bases, with 15 bases remaining between them. Germline V gene data show CDR1 as SGHVS and CDR2 as FQNEAQ. CDR3 in amino acids: CASSSRLGAAGNTIYF. For the CDR3, the DNA is TGTGCCAGCAGCTCCCGGTTGGGGGCGGCTGGAAACACCATATATTTT.

On this clonotype: One end of the junction fails to match germline, which may point to a read error. V and J are TRBV3-1 and TRBJ1-4, with D unresolved. The CDR3 covers 17 residues. Germline V gene lookup returns CDR1 LGHDT and CDR2 YNNKEL (reference sequence). This CDR3 reads CASNQLPLGNVGEKLFF. CDR3 DNA sequence: TGTGCCAGCAACCAATTACCCTTGGGGAATGTTGGCGAAAAACTGTTTTTT.

The chain uses TRBV19 and TRBJ2-3, with a tentative D call TRBD2 (6 bases). CDR3 length: 10 residues. V dropped 10 bases and J dropped 6 bases, with 8 bases sitting between them. Germline V CDR1 and CDR2: LNHDA, SQIVND (reference sequence). Here the CDR3 reads CATGDDTQYF. The CDR3, as DNA: TGTGCCACGGGAGATGATACGCAGTATTTT.

The chain combines TRBV6-5 with TRBJ1-2; D remains unclear. The CDR3 runs 16 residues. Germline CDR1 and CDR2: MNHEY and SVGAGI. Trimming removed 2 bases from V and 4 bases from J, with 17 bases in between. The CDR3 reads CASSYLGQDLVYGYTF. In nucleotides, the CDR3 is TGTGCCAGCAGTTACCTCGGTCAGGATCTAGTCTATGGCTACACCTTC.

This clonotype came up a few times. This chain uses TRBV2 with TRBJ1-1; D remains unclear. CDR1 is SNHLY, CDR2 FYNNEI, per germline. CDR3 size: 13 residues. V was shortened by 5 bases and J by 2 bases, with 9 bases between the two germline ends. The CDR3 loop is CASSWWGNTEAFF. CDR3 sequence (DNA): TGTGCCAGCAGTTGGTGGGGAAACACTGAAGCTTTCTTT.

Written as DNA, the CDR3 is TGCAGCGCCCTACTAGGGTCTACTGAAGCTTTCTTT. Amino acids: CSALLGSTEAFF. The V and J genes are TRBV29-1 and TRBJ1-1; D remains unclear. The germline V gene has CDR1 SQVTM and CDR2 ANQGSEA. The germline V and J ends were trimmed by 7 bases and 5 bases, with 14 bases remaining between them. This CDR3 region has 12 residues.

This clonotype appeared a few times. The V gene is TRBV24-1, the J gene TRBJ1-1; the D gene is possibly TRBD1 (5 bases). Germline lookup yields CDR1 KGHDR and CDR2 SFDVKD. The CDR3 is 13 residues long. Trimming removed 1 base from V and 8 bases from J, with 10 bases in between. DNA of the CDR3: TGTGCCACCAGTGATTTCCGGGGGATCGAAGCTTTCTTT. Protein product: CATSDFRGIEAFF.

In DNA form, the CDR3 reads TGTGCCAGCAGTTTCCACGGGACAGGGAACACTGAAGCTTTCTTT. Its protein product is CASSFHGTGNTEAFF. This chain connects TRBV27 to TRBJ1-1; 8 bases line up with TRBD1. V lost 3 bases, J lost 1 base, and 4 bases stayed unmatched. Germline lookup yields CDR1 MNHEY and CDR2 SMNVEV (reference sequence). The CDR3 extends over 15 amino acids.

This clonotype was observed many times. The chain has TRBV7-8 and TRBJ2-1; the D gene is possibly TRBD1 (5 bases). Germline CDR1 SGHVS, CDR2 FQNEAQ. The V end lost 6 bases, the J end lost 0 bases, and 12 bases lay between the germline ends. This CDR3 comprises 15 residues. The CDR3 loop reads CASSPTESSYNEQFF. Here the CDR3 DNA reads TGTGCCAGCAGTCCGACAGAGAGCTCCTACAATGAGCAGTTCTTC. The variable domain in full, completed from reference TRBV7-8 and TRBJ2-1, reads GAGVSQSPRYKVAKRGQDVALRCDPISGHVSLFWYQQALGQGPEFLTYFQNEAQLDKSGLPSDRFFAERPEGSVSTLKIQRTQQEDSAVYLCASSPTESSYNEQFFGPGTRLTVL.

This chain joins TRBV6-5 and TRBJ2-2, with 13 bases that match TRBD2. The J segment lost 4 bases and the V segment lost 6 bases, leaving 5 bases of the junction unmatched. The CDR3 spans 16 residues. The V gene's germline CDR1 is MNHEY and CDR2 SVGAGI. CDR3 bases: TGTGCCAGCAGCCTACTAGCGGGGGGGACCACCGGGGAGCTGTTTTTT. Residues: CASSLLAGGTTGELFF.

About this clonotype: At one end the junction does not follow the germline gene, possibly because of a read error. The chain combines TRBV13 with TRBJ1-2; TRBD1 aligns across 8 bases. The CDR3 consists of 18 residues. CDR1 and CDR2 from the germline V gene are PRHDT and FYEKMQ (reference sequence). CDR3 sequence (DNA): TGTGCCAGCAGCCCACGAACGACAGGGGCCCCAGGATACTACGGCTACACCTTC. Encoded protein: CASSPRTTGAPGYYGYTF.

The V and J genes are TRBV12-5 and TRBJ2-1; 10 bases match TRBD2. The CDR3 sequence is 18 residues long. CDR1 and CDR2 from the germline V gene are LGHNT and FRNRAP. The V segment lost 4 bases and the J segment 4 bases; nucleotides outside the gene matches: 13. Written as DNA, the CDR3 is TGTGCTAGTGGTTCGGGGATTGAGCGGGGGGGGCTATACAATGAGCAGTTCTTC. Its translation: CASGSGIERGGLYNEQFF.

CDR3 protein: CASRQAGGPDEQYF. The CDR3, as DNA: TGCGCCAGCCGCCAAGCCGGGGGACCGGACGAGCAGTACTTC. This chain joins TRBV5-1 and TRBJ2-7; D is possibly TRBD2 (6 bases). This CDR3 has 14 residues. V lost 7 bases and J 5 bases, leaving 19 bases between the germline ends. Germline V gene sequence: CDR1 SGHRS, CDR2 YFSETQ.

V is TRBV7-9 and J is TRBJ2-2; D is unresolved. The CDR3 totals 14 residues. Deletions cut 3 bases from V and 3 bases from J, with 8 bases between. The germline gives CDR1 SEHNR, CDR2 FQNEAQ (reference sequence). The CDR3 is CASSLGFDTGELFF. CDR3 DNA: TGTGCCAGCAGCTTGGGGTTTGACACCGGGGAGCTGTTTTTT.

The chain carries TRBV3-1 and TRBJ1-2; no definite D call. CDR3 length: 14 residues. V was trimmed by 1 base and J by 7 bases, leaving 13 bases between them. CDR1 and CDR2 from the germline V gene are LGHDT and YNNKEL (reference sequence). This CDR3 reads CASSQGRGLGGYTF. The CDR3 region has the DNA TGTGCCAGCAGCCAAGGCCGAGGTTTAGGTGGCTACACCTTC. The complete variable domain, with remaining parts taken from reference TRBV3-1 and TRBJ1-2, reads DTAVSQTPKYLVTQMGNDKSIKCEQNLGHDTMYWYKQDSKKFLKIMFSYNNKELIINETVPNRFSPKSPDKAHLNLHINSLELGDSAVYFCASSQGRGLGGYTFGSGTRLTVV.

Ten or more counts support this clonotype. The V and J genes are TRBV12-3 or TRBV12-4 and TRBJ2-1, with D possibly being TRBD2 (6 bases). V lost 5 bases, J lost 10 bases, and 12 bases lay in between. This CDR3 has 12 residues. The CDR3 DNA sequence: TGTGCCAGCAGTCCTCTGGGAGGAGAGCAGTTCTTC. This encodes CASSPLGGEQFF.

This clonotype came up a few times. The rearrangement links TRBV7-2 to TRBJ2-1; D ambiguous. Trimming left V 5 bases short and J 0 bases short, with 14 bases between. The germline V gene encodes CDR1 SGHTA and CDR2 FQGNSA. The CDR3 consists of 16 residues. In DNA form, the CDR3 reads TGTGCCAGCAGCCCCCACCGGAAGAGCTCCTACAATGAGCAGTTCTTC. Amino acid sequence: CASSPHRKSSYNEQFF.